The 3 T cell receptor beta chains below all came from one sample that was sequenced in a study of OX40 agonist ivuxolimab in advanced cancers. Sequencing was performed with immunoSEQ multiplex PCR; in TCRdb, only in-frame clones are kept and a portion is missing. The sample includes some 95,000 clones, under 85% of them seen just once. Source: CD4+ or CD8+ T cells sorted from blood, taken in a trial of the OX40 agonist ivuxolimab. The receptors here all came from an adult with an advanced solid tumor such as melanoma, head and neck, liver or kidney cancer.

This clone was counted between two and nine times. The CDR3 bases are TGTGCCAGCAGTTTCCAAGAGACCCAGTACTTC. Translated: CASSFQETQYF. The J gene is TRBJ2-5, the V gene TRBV6-5, with unresolved D. V lost 4 bases, J lost 1 base, and 1 base lay in between. The CDR3 consists of 11 residues. Germline-derived CDR1 and CDR2 are MNHEY and SVGAGI.

The rearrangement links TRBV5-1 to TRBJ1-2; tentatively, D is TRBD1 (5 bases). The CDR3 length is 13 residues. CDR1 SGHRS and CDR2 YFSETQ come from the germline V gene. The V and J ends lost 0 bases and 4 bases respectively, with 7 bases between them. CDR3 sequence reads: CASSLEGTYGYTF. The CDR3 DNA sequence: TGCGCCAGCAGCTTGGAGGGGACCTATGGCTACACCTTC.

The chain links TRBV15 to TRBJ2-5; possibly TRBD1 for D (5 bases). The V end lost 6 bases, the J end lost 4 bases, and 12 bases lay between the germline ends. Germline V gives CDR1 LNHNV, CDR2 YYDKDF (reference sequence). This CDR3 has 13 residues. This chain's CDR3 is CATSLGRRETQYF. For the CDR3, the DNA is TGTGCCACCAGTCTGGGGCGGCGAGAGACCCAGTACTTC.